The 13 T cell receptor beta chains reported below all come from one sample, sequenced in a study of CD8 T cells in Susac syndrome. An amount of RNA that ranged from roughly 0.45 to 1 ug was reverse transcribed with random hexamers. TCRdb redid the calling of the immunoSEQ multiplex PCR reads with MiXCR, one entry per CDR3 protein. The data show 140,000 to 150,000 distinct CDR3 sequences, about 95% seen once. Material for sequencing was CD4+ T cells from PBMCs. These receptors were collected from a human donor with multiple sclerosis.

This clonotype has only a few counts. The gene calls are TRBV29-1 and TRBJ2-5, with D possibly being TRBD1 or TRBD2 (6 bases each). V lost 3 bases and J 4 bases, leaving 12 bases between the germline ends. The CDR3 contains 13 residues. Germline values: CDR1 SQVTM, CDR2 ANQGSEA. In DNA form, the CDR3 reads TGCAGCGTTGAGAGGGGGGCGGGAGAGACCCAGTACTTC. This gives the protein CSVERGAGETQYF. Using reference TRBV29-1 and TRBJ2-5 for the parts outside the CDR3, the full variable domain is SAVISQKPSRDICQRGTSLTIQCQVDSQVTMMFWYRQQPGQSLTLIATANQGSEATYESGFVIDKFPISRPNLTFSTLTVSNMSPEDSSIYLCSVERGAGETQYFGPGTRLLVL.

The chain couples TRBV29-1 to TRBJ2-1; TRBD2 matches at 14 bases. The germline CDR1 and CDR2 sequences are SQVTM and ANQGSEA. The V gene end was trimmed by 4 bases and the J gene end by 12 bases; junction bases not matched to a gene: 5. This CDR3 is built from 13 residues. The CDR3 sequence is CSVGLAGGYWQFF. CDR3 bases: TGCAGCGTTGGACTAGCGGGAGGGTATTGGCAGTTCTTC.

This chain connects TRBV3-1 to TRBJ2-2; TRBD1 matches 7 bases. This CDR3 comprises 16 residues. The ends lost 0 bases at V and 4 bases at J; junction bases unmatched: 5. Germline CDR1 LGHDT, CDR2 YNNKEL (reference sequence). CDR3 loop: CASSQEDRFFTGELFF. CDR3 in DNA: TGTGCCAGCAGCCAAGAGGACAGGTTCTTCACCGGGGAGCTGTTTTTT.

The CDR3 coding sequence is TGTGCCAGCACCCCCCGGGGGTCCTACAATGAGCAGTTCTTC. It encodes CASTPRGSYNEQFF. V and J are TRBV28 and TRBJ2-1; perhaps TRBD2 as D (6 bases). This CDR3 spans 14 amino acids. V lost 7 bases and J 1 base, leaving 11 bases between the germline ends. The germline V gene encodes CDR1 MDHEN and CDR2 SYDVKM.

This rearrangement joins TRBV18 to TRBJ2-7; no firm D call. The ends were cut back, 4 bases at V and 0 bases at J, with 13 bases in the middle. This CDR3 has 15 amino acids. CDR1 KGHSH and CDR2 LQKENI come from the germline V gene. The CDR3 sequence: CASSQATGSSYEQYF. The CDR3 nucleotides are TGTGCCAGCTCACAAGCGACTGGGTCCTCCTACGAGCAGTACTTC.

This clonotype was seen just once. The chain couples TRBV7-2 to TRBJ2-4; TRBD2 matches at 8 bases. The CDR3 has 16 residues. In germline, CDR1 is SGHTA, CDR2 FQGNSA. V was clipped by 2 bases and J by 9 bases; unmatched bases: 12. DNA for the CDR3: TGTGCCAGCAGCTTATTGGTCGGGGGGGCCGGCGGCATTCAGTACTTC. This encodes CASSLLVGGAGGIQYF.

The genes are TRBV20-1 and TRBJ1-5; D is possibly TRBD1 (5 bases). The germline V and J ends were trimmed by 3 bases and 2 bases, with 14 bases remaining between them. Germline-derived CDR1 and CDR2 are DFQATT and SNEGSKA (reference sequence). CDR3 size: 15 residues. The CDR3 loop reads CSARYGAPGNQPQHF. CDR3 bases: TGCAGTGCTAGGTACGGGGCGCCAGGCAATCAGCCCCAGCATTTT.

CDR3 DNA: TGTGCCTGGAGGGGACAGGGCAACAATCAGCCCCAGCATTTT. This gives the protein CAWRGQGNNQPQHF. The chain carries TRBV30 and TRBJ1-5; 9 bases agree with TRBD1. This CDR3 is built from 14 residues. The V segment lost 3 bases and the J segment 3 bases; nucleotides outside the gene matches: 3. Germline V gene data show CDR1 as GTSNPN and CDR2 as SVGIG (reference sequence). Full variable domain (missing parts from reference TRBV30 and TRBJ1-5): SQTIHQWPATLVQPVGSPLSLECTVEGTSNPNLYWYRQAAGRGLQLLFYSVGIGQISSEVPQNLSASRPQDRQFILSSKKLLLSDSGFYLCAWRGQGNNQPQHFGDGTRLSIL.

The CDR3 region is CSARVGRPNTEAFF. The CDR3 DNA is TGCAGTGCTAGAGTGGGCAGACCGAACACTGAAGCTTTCTTT. This chain connects TRBV20-1 to TRBJ1-1, with unresolved D. The CDR3 runs 14 residues. Germline lookup yields CDR1 DFQATT and CDR2 SNEGSKA (reference sequence). Trimming cost V 1 base and J 1 base, with 10 bases left between them.

The V gene is TRBV9, the J gene TRBJ2-5; TRBD1 agrees at 10 bases. The CDR3 runs 15 residues. After removal of 4 bases from V and 4 bases from J, the junction contained 7 bases not matched to a gene. The V gene's germline CDR1 is SGDLS and CDR2 YYNGEE. CDR3 in amino acids: CASSPDRGIGETQYF. The CDR3, as DNA: TGTGCCAGCAGCCCGGACAGGGGGATTGGAGAGACCCAGTACTTC.

CDR3 nucleotide sequence: TGTGCCAGCAGTTTACGTCGGGGGGCGGACTATGGCTACACCTTC. Its protein product is CASSLRRGADYGYTF. The chain is built from TRBV12-3 or TRBV12-4 and TRBJ1-2; D is perhaps TRBD1 (6 bases). The CDR3 loop spans 15 amino acids. V was trimmed by 2 bases and J by 3 bases, leaving 13 bases between them.

The chain is built from TRBV29-1 and TRBJ1-5; TRBD1 is a possible D gene (5 bases). With 7 bases removed from V and 3 bases from J, the gap between germline ends came to 10 bases. Germline values: CDR1 SQVTM, CDR2 ANQGSEA. This CDR3 contains 12 residues. The CDR3 sequence: CSARDNNQPQHF. CDR3 bases: TGCAGCGCCAGGGATAACAATCAGCCCCAGCATTTT.

The rearrangement links TRBV5-1 to TRBJ1-4; D unclear. Trimming shortened V by 5 bases and J by 7 bases, and 6 bases separated the two germline ends. The CDR3 is 11 amino acids. Germline V CDR1 and CDR2: SGHRS, YFSETQ. Written as DNA, the CDR3 is TGCGCCAGCAGGGCAACTGAAAAACTGTTTTTT. Its protein product is CASRATEKLFF.